The rows below give T cell receptor beta chains drawn from one sample of a study of cytomegalovirus exposure and HLA in healthy donors. TCRdb's table, derived via immunoSEQ multiplex PCR, lists solely in-frame clones and lacks some. The sample lists about 180,000 clones, around 80% seen once, with roughly 1.2% in the top ten. The specimen sequenced was PBMCs. These receptors came from a girl aged 2-9 years in good health and CMV-seropositive. Each CDR3 is given with its conserved first and last residue. The order of the fields is J gene, V gene, D gene, clone size, CDR3 DNA, CDR3 protein. The D gene is left open where the match is weak. Clone size is shown for a subset of rows, as once, few, many or a class of expanded clone.

>TRBJ2-1|TRBV13|-|-
TGTGCCAGCAGCTTAGATCTAGGCGGTGACAATGAGCAGTTCTTC
CASSLDLGGDNEQFF
>TRBJ1-2|TRBV27|-|-
TGTGCCAGCAGTCCCGGACAGAATAACTATGGCTACACCTTC
CASSPGQNNYGYTF
>TRBJ1-2|TRBV30|-|once
TGTGCCTGGAGACAACTCGGGACAACCACTGGCTACACCTTC
CAWRQLGTTTGYTF
>TRBJ1-4|TRBV5-4|-|once
TGTGCCAGCAGCCTAGGATTTAATGAAAAACTGTTTTTT
CASSLGFNEKLFF
>TRBJ2-3|TRBV4-1|TRBD2|-
TGCGCCAGCAGCCAAGAAGGTAGCGGGGTGGCAGATACGCAGTATTTT
CASSQEGSGVADTQYF
>TRBJ1-5|TRBV2|TRBD1|-
TGTGCCAGTTCCCAGGGGGAACGCAATCAGCCCCAGCATTTT
CASSQGERNQPQHF
>TRBJ1-6|TRBV25-1|-|-
TGTGCCAGCAGTGCACCAGGGTCAGGGAATAATTCACCCCTCCACTTT
CASSAPGSGNNSPLHF
>TRBJ2-7|TRBV15|TRBD1|-
TGTGCCACCCAGGACAGGAGGAGCTCCTACGAGCAGTACTTC
CATQDRRSSYEQYF
>TRBJ2-7|TRBV10-1|TRBD1|few
TGCGCCAGTTCTCCTGACAGGGGGCTAAAGGAGCAGTACTTC
CASSPDRGLKEQYF
>TRBJ2-7|TRBV2|TRBD2|-
TGTGCCAGCAGGAAGGGACTAGCGAGAAACTACGAGCAGTACTTC
CASRKGLARNYEQYF
>TRBJ1-5|TRBV10-2|TRBD1|-
TGCGCCAGCAGACGACAGGGTAGTAGCAATCAGCCCCAGCATTTT
CASRRQGSSNQPQHF
>TRBJ1-1|TRBV15|TRBD1|-
TGTGCCACCAGCAGACTCACAGGGGCAGTCGGTGAAGCTTTCTTT
CATSRLTGAVGEAFF
>TRBJ2-1|TRBV2|TRBD2|-
TGTGCCAGCAGCACTACGACTAGCCAATCCTACAATGAGCAGTTCTTC
CASSTTTSQSYNEQFF
>TRBJ2-4|TRBV10-1|TRBD1|-
TGCGCCAGCAGTGACCCGAGGGGGCCGAAGGGATCCATTCAGTACTTC
CASSDPRGPKGSIQYF
>TRBJ2-2|TRBV7-2|-|once
TGTGCCAGCACCAATACCGGGGAGCTGTTTTTT
CASTNTGELFF
>TRBJ2-2|TRBV4-1|-|-
TGCGCCAGCAGCCAAGGCAGGGGCACCGGGGAGCTGTTTTTT
CASSQGRGTGELFF
>TRBJ1-4|TRBV28|TRBD1|-
TGTGCCAGCAGTATTTTTGAAGGCGGGACAGGGAGAAAACTGTTTTTT
CASSIFEGGTGRKLFF
>TRBJ2-3|TRBV10-2|TRBD2|-
TGCGCCACCTACCGTAGCGGGGGTTTCACAGATACGCAGTATTTT
CATYRSGGFTDTQYF
>TRBJ2-7|TRBV27|TRBD1|few
TGTGCCAGCAGAGGACAGGGTTGGTACGAGCAGTACTTC
CASRGQGWYEQYF
>TRBJ2-3|TRBV6-5|TRBD2|-
TGTGCCAGCAGTTGGACTAGCGGGAGAGAGGCAGATACGCAGTATTTT
CASSWTSGREADTQYF
>TRBJ2-7|TRBV30|-|-
TGTGCCTGGAGTCTCGGGCTGGGGAGCGGAGCGAATTCCTACGAGCAGTACTTC
CAWSLGLGSGANSYEQYF
>TRBJ2-1|TRBV13|TRBD2|once
TGTGCCAGCAGCTTTCTTGGGACTACTCTAGAGCCCGTCGGAAGTTTACCCTACAATGAGCAGTTCTTC
CASSFLGTTLEPVGSLPYNEQFF
>TRBJ1-4|TRBV6-5|TRBD1|-
TGTGCCAGCAGTTCCCACAGGGGAAAACTGTTTTTT
CASSSHRGKLFF
>TRBJ1-2|TRBV11-3|-|-
TGTGCCAGCAGCTCCCAGGGAATTAACTATGGCTACACCTTC
CASSSQGINYGYTF
>TRBJ2-7|TRBV19|-|-
TGTGCCAGTAGTCTGGGGCGGGGCGACTCCTACGAGCAGTACTTC
CASSLGRGDSYEQYF
>TRBJ1-1|TRBV19|-|-
TGTGCCAGTAGTATATCTAACAGGTTAAACACTGAAGCTTTCTTT
CASSISNRLNTEAFF
>TRBJ1-2|TRBV19|TRBD1|-
TGTGCCAGTAGTTACGGGACAGACTACACCTTC
CASSYGTDYTF
>TRBJ2-2|TRBV10-2|-|-
TGCGCCAGCACCCTGGGGGGCACCGGGGAGCTGTTTTTT
CASTLGGTGELFF
>TRBJ2-7|TRBV27|-|-
TGTGCCAGCAGTTTTGGAGACGGAACCACACCCTACGAGCAGTACTTC
CASSFGDGTTPYEQYF
>TRBJ1-1|TRBV27|TRBD1|-
TGTGCCAGCAGAGGACAGGGGCGTGAAGCTTTCTTT
CASRGQGREAFF
>TRBJ2-1|TRBV4-1|-|-
TGCGCCAGCACCGAAATGACTCGGAGCTCCTACAATGAGCAGTTCTTC
CASTEMTRSSYNEQFF
>TRBJ1-6|TRBV2|-|-
TGTGCCAGCAGTCTGGACCAACCGGGAAATTCACCCCTCCACTTT
CASSLDQPGNSPLHF
>TRBJ1-1|TRBV29-1|TRBD1|few
TGCAGCGTTCGCACAGGGGTACTGGGTGAAGCTTTCTTT
CSVRTGVLGEAFF
>TRBJ2-5|TRBV28|TRBD2|-
TGTGCCAGCCATAGCGGGATAGAGACCCAGTACTTC
CASHSGIETQYF
>TRBJ2-7|TRBV10-2|-|-
TGCGCCAGCAGTGAGGTCTTCCCTTACGAGCAGTACTTC
CASSEVFPYEQYF
>TRBJ1-2|TRBV29-1|-|few
TGCAGCGTTGAGTCCGAGGGCTACACCTTC
CSVESEGYTF
>TRBJ2-7|TRBV19|-|-
TGTGCCAGTAGTAGGGGAGGATCCCCCTACGAGCAGTACTTC
CASSRGGSPYEQYF
>TRBJ1-2|TRBV10-3|TRBD1|-
TGTGCCATCAGTACGGGACAGGGGACGAACTATGGCTACACCTTC
CAISTGQGTNYGYTF
>TRBJ1-2|TRBV9|-|once
TGTGCCAGCAGCGTAGGGGGGGTTAACTATGGCTACACCTTC
CASSVGGVNYGYTF
>TRBJ1-2|TRBV7-8|-|-
TGTGCCAGCAGCTTAAATGGCAGGTCCTATGGCTACACCTTC
CASSLNGRSYGYTF
>TRBJ1-1|TRBV19|-|-
TGTGCCAGTAGTACAGGGGCCGGCTGGACTGAAGCTTTCTTT
CASSTGAGWTEAFF
>TRBJ2-5|TRBV2|-|-
TGTGCCAGCCTGGGGGGAGTAGAGACCCAGTACTTC
CASLGGVETQYF
>TRBJ1-1|TRBV6-6|-|-
TGTGCCAGCAGTTCCGCGGAGAACACTGAAGCTTTCTTT
CASSSAENTEAFF
>TRBJ2-1|TRBV6-5|-|-
TGTGCCAGCAGCTCAACACGACTAGTTGGCAATGAGCAGTTCTTC
CASSSTRLVGNEQFF
>TRBJ2-6|TRBV15|-|-
TGTGCCACCAGCGTGATAACAGGCTACTCTGGGGCCAACGTCCTGACTTTC
CATSVITGYSGANVLTF
>TRBJ1-1|TRBV12-5|-|-
TGTGCTAGTGGTTTGGTATTGGGACAAAGGAACACTGAAGCTTTCTTT
CASGLVLGQRNTEAFF
>TRBJ1-3|TRBV27|TRBD1|-
TGTGCCAGCAGTAGAGACGGACAGGGTCGAAACACCATATATTTT
CASSRDGQGRNTIYF
>TRBJ2-1|TRBV2|TRBD2|once
TGTGCCAGATCGATAGCGGGAGGGCCTGGGGATGAGCAGTTCTTC
CARSIAGGPGDEQFF
>TRBJ2-1|TRBV7-9|-|-
TGTGCCAGCAGCTTAGGTTCGGGAAGTAAGCTCTTC
CASSLGSGSKLF
>TRBJ2-1|TRBV29-1|TRBD2|-
TGCAGCGTTGAGGGAGGAGGGACTAGTCTGGCGTGGGGGCAGTTCTTC
CSVEGGGTSLAWGQFF
>TRBJ1-2|TRBV7-8|TRBD1|-
TGTGCCAGCAGGTTACAGGGGGCGCATGGCTACACCTTC
CASRLQGAHGYTF
>TRBJ2-7|TRBV7-9|-|few
TGTGCCAGCAGCTGGGTATACGGGTTGAGCTCCTACGAGCAGTACTTC
CASSWVYGLSSYEQYF
>TRBJ2-1|TRBV7-7|-|-
TGTGCCAGCAGCTTAGAGGGGGGGGCCGGGAGTGAGCAGTTCTTC
CASSLEGGAGSEQFF
>TRBJ1-6|TRBV19|-|-
TGTGCCAGTAACCTACAGCTCTCTAATTCACCCCTCCACTTT
CASNLQLSNSPLHF
>TRBJ2-7|TRBV27|TRBD1|-
TGTGCCAGCAGTTTTTCCGGGACAGGGGTTAACGAGCAGTACTTC
CASSFSGTGVNEQYF
>TRBJ1-1|TRBV29-1|TRBD1|-
TGCAGCGCAGCGACAGGGATGAACACTGAAGCTTTCTTT
CSAATGMNTEAFF
>TRBJ2-5|TRBV6-1|-|-
TGTGCCAGCAGTGAAAGGCCCCGCGGACAGCAACAAGAGACCCAGTACTTC
CASSERPRGQQQETQYF
>TRBJ2-1|TRBV9|TRBD2|-
TGTGCCAGCAGCGTAGGGACCAGCGGGAGCTCCTACAATGAGCAGTTCTTC
CASSVGTSGSSYNEQFF
>TRBJ2-7|TRBV27|TRBD2|-
TGTGCCAGCAGACCCCTGGCAGCGGGGGGGCTCTACGAGCAGTACTTC
CASRPLAAGGLYEQYF
>TRBJ1-1|TRBV21-1|-|-
TGTGCCAGCAGCAAAGGCCCGGGAAGATGTACTGAAGCTTTCTTT
CASSKGPGRCTEAFF